The clone carrying this T cell receptor (beta chain) was recorded only once. One end of the junction does not line up with germline, which may come from a read error. As the sequencing template, cDNA was produced by extracting RNA and reverse transcribing it. Measured with immunoSEQ multiplex PCR; TCRdb has only the in-frame clones, and not every one. This sample carries 9,500 to 15,000 clones, around 60% of them seen once, and the ten largest clones take 20% to 25%. Those with alopecia areata gave lesional scalp punch biopsies and peripheral blood. The data derive from a study of CD8+ T cells in alopecia areata. This clonotype was obtained from a human donor with alopecia areata. The sequenced material came from skin.

As DNA, the CDR3 is TGTGCCAGCAGTGAGGAGACAGGGGACACGGAAGCTTTCTTT. Protein product: CASSEETGDTEAFF. The rearrangement uses TRBV2 and TRBJ1-1, with TRBD1 matching 8 bases. Germline V gives CDR1 SNHLY, CDR2 FYNNEI. The CDR3 covers 14 residues.